The 18 T cell receptor beta chains below come from one sample, sequenced in a study of T-cell memory formation after mild COVID-19. MiXCR, applied by TCRdb to the 5' RACE reads, yields one record per CDR3 protein. The sample holds about 470,000 distinct CDR3 sequences, 15% to 20% seen once. The specimen sequenced was PBMCs or a T cell subset sorted from them (not recorded which). These receptors were taken from an adult woman who had mild COVID-19 (a few samples of this study predate the infection). Cell type and time point are not known.

The sample holds a few counts of this clonotype. The chain uses TRBV13 and TRBJ2-1, with D possibly called TRBD1 or TRBD2 (6 bases each). The CDR3 covers 15 residues. From germline, CDR1 is PRHDT and CDR2 FYEKMQ (reference sequence). V lost 5 bases to trimming and J lost 0 bases, with 11 bases between them. The CDR3 here is CASSLRGVSYNEQFF. CDR3 coding DNA: TGTGCCAGCAGCCTTAGGGGGGTCTCCTACAATGAGCAGTTCTTC.

This clonotype was counted only a few times. CDR3 in amino acids: CASSGEGGDTEAFF. Written as DNA, the CDR3 is TGTGCCAGCAGCGGGGAAGGGGGTGACACTGAAGCTTTCTTT. This chain links TRBV9 with TRBJ1-1, with a tentative D call TRBD1 (6 bases). CDR3 length equals 14 residues. The ends were cut back, 3 bases at V and 3 bases at J, with 12 bases in the middle. Germline CDR1 SGDLS, CDR2 YYNGEE.

This clonotype showed up just a few times. This chain joins TRBV27 and TRBJ2-1; 10 bases agree with TRBD2. V lost 5 bases to trimming and J lost 2 bases; unmatched junction nucleotides: 6. CDR3 length: 16 residues. Germline CDR1 reads MNHEY; CDR2 reads SMNVEV (reference sequence). CDR3 loop: CASSPTAGGPYNEQFF. CDR3 DNA sequence: TGTGCCAGCAGTCCCACAGCGGGGGGGCCCTACAATGAGCAGTTCTTC.

A few counts support this clonotype. The CDR3 region is CSALGLAGVNEQFF. CDR3 coding DNA: TGCAGCGCCCTGGGACTAGCGGGAGTCAATGAGCAGTTCTTC. The chain joins TRBV29-1 to TRBJ2-1; the match to TRBD2 covers 14 bases. The CDR3 is made up of 14 amino acids. The germline V gene has CDR1 SQVTM and CDR2 ANQGSEA. Trimming removed 7 bases from V and 6 bases from J; junction bases left unmatched: 5.

This clonotype was detected only once. The genes are TRBV20-1 and TRBJ1-2; tentatively, D is TRBD1 (5 bases). The germline gives CDR1 DFQATT, CDR2 SNEGSKA (reference sequence). The CDR3 length is 15 residues. The V end lost 6 bases, the J end lost 1 base, and 18 bases lay between the germline ends. The CDR3 protein is CSARPLGAVNYGYTF. CDR3 nucleotide sequence: TGCAGTGCCCGACCCCTCGGGGCGGTTAACTATGGCTACACCTTC.

This clonotype has only a few counts. The chain links TRBV4-3 to TRBJ1-2, with 11 nucleotides matching TRBD1. The CDR3 is made up of 19 amino acids. Germline V lookup: CDR1 LGHNA, CDR2 YSLEER. V lost 1 base and J lost 5; bases outside the gene matches: 15. The CDR3 DNA sequence: TGCGCCAGCAGCCAAGCCACCGGGACAGGGGGAGCCGCGGCGTATGGCTACACCTTC. Its protein product is CASSQATGTGGAAAYGYTF.

This clonotype showed up just a few times. An end of the junction does not agree with germline; a read error may underlie this. The V gene is TRBV6-2 or TRBV6-3, the J gene TRBJ1-5; no firm D call. This CDR3 comprises 15 residues. The germline CDR1 and CDR2 sequences are MNHEY and SVGEGT. This chain's CDR3 is CASSYKSYSIQPQHF. In DNA, the CDR3 is TGTGCCAGCAGTTACAAGAGTTATAGCATTCAGCCCCAGCATTTT.

The chain joins TRBV18 to TRBJ2-7; D possibly corresponds to TRBD1 (5 bases). Germline CDR1 reads KGHSH; CDR2 reads LQKENI. The CDR3 runs to 17 residues. Trimming stripped 6 bases from V and 3 bases from J, with 24 bases between. DNA for the CDR3: TGTGCCAGCTCCACCAGCGTTGCGGACATCCACGGCTACGAGCAGTACTTC. Its translation is CASSTSVADIHGYEQYF.

The CDR3: CASSLGLAGGIIDTQYF. CDR3 coding DNA: TGTGCCAGCAGCCTGGGACTAGCGGGAGGAATTATAGATACGCAGTATTTT. This chain links TRBV4-2 with TRBJ2-3; TRBD2 matches at 15 bases. The V gene's germline CDR1 is LGHNA and CDR2 YNFKEQ. Trimming took 4 bases from V and 5 from J; bases not matched to a gene: 7. The CDR3 is made up of 17 amino acids.

This clonotype has only a few counts. V is TRBV7-9 and J is TRBJ2-6; D is unclear. The germline CDR1 and CDR2 sequences are SEHNR and FQNEAQ (reference sequence). The ends were cut back, 1 base at V and 1 base at J, with 8 bases in the middle. This CDR3 is built from 16 residues. CDR3 nucleotides: TGTGCCAGCAGCTTAGGTTGGGGATCTGGGGCCAACGTCCTGACTTTC. This encodes CASSLGWGSGANVLTF.

This clonotype occurred a few times. V usage is TRBV29-1 and J usage is TRBJ1-2; no clear D. This CDR3 is built from 12 residues. Germline values: CDR1 SQVTM, CDR2 ANQGSEA. V shed 0 bases and J shed 4 bases, with 6 bases lying between them. The CDR3 loop is CSVEDPSYGYTF. The CDR3, as DNA: TGCAGCGTTGAAGATCCCAGCTATGGCTACACCTTC.

This clonotype has just a few counts. The rearrangement links TRBV9 to TRBJ2-3, with 8 bases identical to TRBD2. Looked up from germline, CDR1 is SGDLS and CDR2 is YYNGEE. The length of the CDR3 is 15 residues. Trimming took 5 bases from V and 4 from J; bases not matched to a gene: 9. CDR3 DNA: TGTGCCAGCAGAGCCGGGGGGGGCTGGGCAGATACGCAGTATTTT. Amino acids: CASRAGGGWADTQYF.

This clonotype was recorded many times. The genes are TRBV7-9 and TRBJ2-3, with 10 bases lining up with TRBD2. V shed 6 bases, J shed 11 bases, and the junction held 14 bases outside the gene matches. The CDR3 spans 15 residues. Germline loops: CDR1 SEHNR, CDR2 FQNEAQ (reference sequence). The CDR3 coding sequence is TGTGCCAGCAGTCGAACTAGCGGGATGCCGGGTATGCAGTATTTT. Protein sequence: CASSRTSGMPGMQYF.

The V gene is TRBV21-1, the J gene TRBJ2-7; TRBD2, the D gene given by the table, was not confirmed from the DNA. TRBV21-1 is a pseudogene. The CDR3 sequence is 16 residues long. CDR3 DNA sequence: TGTGCCAGCAGCAAAGGGGCCCAAGCGGGAGGGCACGAGCAGTACTTC. The encoded protein is CASSKGAQAGGHEQYF.

This clonotype was picked up a small number of times. The CDR3 reads CSVVGDTQYF. CDR3 nucleotide sequence: TGCAGCGTTGTCGGAGATACGCAGTATTTT. The chain joins TRBV29-1 to TRBJ2-3; D gene uncertain. Trimming took off 4 bases at V and 5 bases at J, with 4 bases between the two ends. Germline loops: CDR1 SQVTM, CDR2 ANQGSEA. This CDR3 is built from 10 residues.

This clonotype came up a few times. The J gene is TRBJ2-7, the V gene TRBV6-5; D ambiguous. The CDR3 spans 13 residues. In germline, CDR1 is MNHEY, CDR2 SVGAGI. V was shortened by 0 bases and J by 1 base, with 4 bases between the two germline ends. CDR3 sequence: CASSYSKSYEQYF. In DNA, the CDR3 is TGTGCCAGCAGTTACTCGAAGTCCTACGAGCAGTACTTC.

This clonotype occurred many times. The CDR3 sequence is CASSTISAIYNEQFF. CDR3 DNA: TGCGCCAGCAGCACTATTAGCGCTATCTACAATGAGCAGTTCTTC. The chain has TRBV5-1 and TRBJ2-1; D possibly corresponds to TRBD2 (5 bases). CDR1 is SGHRS, CDR2 YFSETQ, per germline. V was clipped by 4 bases and J by 3 bases, with 14 bases between them. The CDR3 has 15 residues.

There are a few counts of this clonotype. The germline gene is not matched at one end of the junction; a read error may be the cause. The chain links TRBV5-4 to TRBJ1-1; D might be TRBD1 (5 bases). Germline V gene sequence: CDR1 SGHNT, CDR2 YYREEE (reference sequence). The CDR3 is 13 residues long. This CDR3 is CASSLAGFAVALF. CDR3 in DNA: TGTGCCAGCAGCTTGGCAGGGTTCGCTGTGGCTTTATTT.